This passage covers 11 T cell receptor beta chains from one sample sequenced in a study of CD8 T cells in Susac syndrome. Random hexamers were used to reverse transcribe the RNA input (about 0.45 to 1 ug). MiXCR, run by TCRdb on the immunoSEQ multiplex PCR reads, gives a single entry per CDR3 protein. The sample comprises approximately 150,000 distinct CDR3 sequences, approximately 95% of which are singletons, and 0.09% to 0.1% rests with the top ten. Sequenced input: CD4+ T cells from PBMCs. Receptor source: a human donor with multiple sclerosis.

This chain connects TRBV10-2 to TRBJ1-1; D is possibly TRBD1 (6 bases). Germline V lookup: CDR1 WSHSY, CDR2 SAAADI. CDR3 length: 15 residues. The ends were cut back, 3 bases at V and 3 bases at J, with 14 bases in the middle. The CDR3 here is CASSDPRGGYTEAFF. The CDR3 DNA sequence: TGCGCCAGCAGTGACCCTCGAGGGGGATACACTGAAGCTTTCTTT.

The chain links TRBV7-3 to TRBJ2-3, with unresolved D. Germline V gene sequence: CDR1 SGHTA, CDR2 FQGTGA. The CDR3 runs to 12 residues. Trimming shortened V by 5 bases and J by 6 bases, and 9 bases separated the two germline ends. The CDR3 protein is CASSRDGDTQYF. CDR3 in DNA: TGTGCCAGCAGCCGAGATGGGGATACGCAGTATTTT. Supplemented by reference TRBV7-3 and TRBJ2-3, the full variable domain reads GAGVSQTPSNKVTEKGKYVELRCDPISGHTALYWYRQSLGQGPEFLIYFQGTGAADDSGLPNDRFFAVRPEGSVSTLKIQRTERGDSAVYLCASSRDGDTQYFGPGTRLTVL.

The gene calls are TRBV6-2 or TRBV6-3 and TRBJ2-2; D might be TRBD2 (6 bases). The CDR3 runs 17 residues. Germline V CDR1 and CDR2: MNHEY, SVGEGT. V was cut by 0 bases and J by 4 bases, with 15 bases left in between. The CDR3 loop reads CASSYSREIGGTGELFF. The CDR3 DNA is TGTGCCAGCAGTTACTCGAGAGAAATCGGGGGCACCGGGGAGCTGTTTTTT.

This CDR3 is CAWSVGGSGNTIYF. The CDR3 coding sequence is TGTGCCTGGAGTGTGGGTGGCTCTGGAAACACCATATATTTT. The gene calls are TRBV30 and TRBJ1-3; the D is unclear. The CDR3 is made up of 14 amino acids. Trimming removed 0 bases from V and 0 bases from J, with 6 bases in between. The V gene's germline CDR1 is GTSNPN and CDR2 SVGIG (reference sequence).

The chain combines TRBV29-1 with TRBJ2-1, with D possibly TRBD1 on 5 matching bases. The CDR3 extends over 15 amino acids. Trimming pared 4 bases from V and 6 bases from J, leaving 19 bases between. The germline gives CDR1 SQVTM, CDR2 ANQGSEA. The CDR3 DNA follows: TGCAGCGTTGCTATAGGCGGCAGGGTAGTCAATGAGCAGTTCTTC. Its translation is CSVAIGGRVVNEQFF.

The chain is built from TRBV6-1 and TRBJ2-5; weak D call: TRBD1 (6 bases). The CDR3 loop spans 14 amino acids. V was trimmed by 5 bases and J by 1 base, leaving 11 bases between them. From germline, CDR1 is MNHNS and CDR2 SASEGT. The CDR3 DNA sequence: TGTGCCAGCAGTCCCCAGGGGCTCCAAGAGACCCAGTACTTC. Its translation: CASSPQGLQETQYF.

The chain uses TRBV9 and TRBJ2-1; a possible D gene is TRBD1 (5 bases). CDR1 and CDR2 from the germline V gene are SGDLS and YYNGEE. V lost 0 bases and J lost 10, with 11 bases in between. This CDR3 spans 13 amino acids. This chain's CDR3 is CASSVGVSGEQFF. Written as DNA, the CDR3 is TGTGCCAGCAGCGTAGGGGTGTCAGGGGAGCAGTTCTTC.

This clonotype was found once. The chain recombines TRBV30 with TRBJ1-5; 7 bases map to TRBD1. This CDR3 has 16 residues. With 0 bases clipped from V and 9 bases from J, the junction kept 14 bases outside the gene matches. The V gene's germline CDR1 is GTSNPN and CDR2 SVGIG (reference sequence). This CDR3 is CAWSVQGMGFYRPQHF. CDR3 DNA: TGTGCCTGGAGTGTACAGGGGATGGGGTTTTATCGGCCCCAGCATTTT.

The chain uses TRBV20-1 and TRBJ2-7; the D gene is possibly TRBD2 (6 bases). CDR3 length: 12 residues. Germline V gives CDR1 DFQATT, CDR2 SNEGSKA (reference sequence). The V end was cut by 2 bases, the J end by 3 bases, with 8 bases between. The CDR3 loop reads CSARRGLYEQYF. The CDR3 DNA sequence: TGCAGTGCTAGACGGGGACTCTACGAGCAGTACTTC.

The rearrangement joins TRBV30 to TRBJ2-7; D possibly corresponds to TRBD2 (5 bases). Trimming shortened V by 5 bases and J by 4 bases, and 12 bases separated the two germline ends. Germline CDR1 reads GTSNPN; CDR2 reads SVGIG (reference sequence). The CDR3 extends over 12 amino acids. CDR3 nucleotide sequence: TGTGCCTGGTCGGACTCCCGTTACGAGCAGTACTTC. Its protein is CAWSDSRYEQYF.

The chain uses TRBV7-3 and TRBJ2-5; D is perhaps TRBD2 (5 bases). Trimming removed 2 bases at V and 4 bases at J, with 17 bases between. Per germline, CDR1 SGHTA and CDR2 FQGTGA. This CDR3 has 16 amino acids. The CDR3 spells CASSLYVSGMGETQYF. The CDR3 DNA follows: TGTGCCAGCAGCTTATACGTTTCGGGGATGGGAGAGACCCAGTACTTC.